These T cell receptor beta chains were read from a single sample in a study of CD8+ T cells in alopecia areata. Sequenced by immunoSEQ multiplex PCR; TCRdb stores in-frame clones only, minus some. This table has around 140,000 clones, 45% to 60% appearing once. The sample comprised CD4+ T cells sorted from blood. The receptor set was obtained from a human donor with alopecia areata. Each CDR3 is given with its conserved first and last residue. The D gene is left open where the match is weak. Size tells how often a clone was seen (once, few, many) or the class of an expanded clone, and some rows leave it out.

J	size	D	V	DNA	CDR3
TRBJ2-7	few	TRBD2	TRBV29-1	TGCAGCGTTGCCCCCAGACTAGCGGGTAGTCCCTACGAGCAGTACTTC	CSVAPRLAGSPYEQYF
TRBJ1-5	.	TRBD1	TRBV23-1	TGCGCCAGCAGTCACTGGACAGGGGTAATTCAGCCCCAGCATTTT	CASSHWTGVIQPQHF
TRBJ2-2	.	.	TRBV7-2	TGTGCCAGTGGGCAAATGGGCACCGGGGAGCTGTTTTTT	CASGQMGTGELFF
TRBJ2-7	.	TRBD1	TRBV23-1	TGCGCCAGCAGTCAAGCGGCAGACAGGGAATGGGTCAACGAGCAGTACTTC	CASSQAADREWVNEQYF
TRBJ2-7	.	TRBD1	TRBV6-5	TGTGCCAGCAGTTACTCCAGGGGGAACCACTACGAGCAGTACTTC	CASSYSRGNHYEQYF
TRBJ2-7	.	.	TRBV29-1	TGCAGCGGGCTGGTGGGCGAGCAGTACTTC	CSGLVGEQYF
TRBJ2-5	few	.	TRBV18	TGTGCCAGCTCACCCCAAGAGACCCAGTACTTC	CASSPQETQYF
TRBJ2-7	.	TRBD1	TRBV29-1	TGCAGCGGCAAACAGGGGACATTGGGCGAGCAGTACTTC	CSGKQGTLGEQYF
TRBJ2-7	.	.	TRBV30	TGTGCCTGGCTCCTCAAAGGGCTAGACGAGCAGTACTTC	CAWLLKGLDEQYF
TRBJ1-2	many	.	TRBV5-1	TGCGCCAGCAGTTTGTCCCGTGGAGGGAACTATGGCTACACCTTC	CASSLSRGGNYGYTF
TRBJ1-5	once	.	TRBV28	TGTGCCAGCAGTTTAGTTCATCAGCCCCAGCATTTT	CASSLVHQPQHF
TRBJ2-1	.	.	TRBV9	TGTGCCAGCAGCCTACAGGCCCCGGGCAATGAGCAGTTCTTC	CASSLQAPGNEQFF
TRBJ2-5	.	TRBD2	TRBV25-1	TGTGCCAGCAGTGAAACGGGAGGGGGGCTAAAAAAAGAGACCCAGTACTTC	CASSETGGGLKKETQYF
TRBJ2-5	few	TRBD2	TRBV5-1	TGCGCCAGCAGCACCCGACTAGCGGGAAATGGAGAGACCCAGTACTTC	CASSTRLAGNGETQYF
TRBJ2-7	.	.	TRBV29-1	TGCAGCGTACTGACACTCCAGGAAGAATACGAGCAGTACTTC	CSVLTLQEEYEQYF
TRBJ2-2	few	TRBD2	TRBV23-1	TGCGCCAGCAGTCAATCAAGCGGGACTGTCCTTCCCGGGGAGCTGTTTTTT	CASSQSSGTVLPGELFF
TRBJ1-2	.	.	TRBV30	TGTGCCTGGAGTGTATTCAAAGGGGTCGGCTATGGCTACACCTTC	CAWSVFKGVGYGYTF
TRBJ2-5	few	.	TRBV29-1	TGCAGCGTTGAAGGACAGGGAGGAGAGACCCAGTACTTC	CSVEGQGGETQYF
TRBJ2-7	medium-sized	TRBD2	TRBV28	TGTGCCAGCAGTTCCCCAGCGGGAGACTACGAGCAGTACTTC	CASSSPAGDYEQYF
TRBJ2-3	.	.	TRBV7-9	TGTGCCAGCAGCTTAGTCAGGACCTTCACAGATACGCAGTATTTT	CASSLVRTFTDTQYF
TRBJ1-1	.	.	TRBV5-1	TGCGCCAGCAGCCGAATGAACGGCAGGGTAGGAGGGACTGAAGCTTTCTTT	CASSRMNGRVGGTEAFF
TRBJ2-3	.	.	TRBV29-1	TGCAGCGCTAAAGGGATCGGTGATACGCAGTATTTT	CSAKGIGDTQYF
TRBJ2-7	.	TRBD1	TRBV11-2	TGTGCCAGCAGCTCCGGGACAGGGACCTACGAGCAGTACTTC	CASSSGTGTYEQYF
TRBJ1-5	.	.	TRBV29-1	TGCAGCGTTCGGCAGGGCGGTCAGCCCCAGCATTTT	CSVRQGGQPQHF
TRBJ1-5	.	.	TRBV18	TGTGCCAGCTCCCCGGTCCGGGGGTCTGTTCAGCCCCAGCATTTT	CASSPVRGSVQPQHF
TRBJ1-1	.	.	TRBV2	TGTGCCAGCAGTCGGCAGGTCCAGAACACTGAAGCTTTCTTT	CASSRQVQNTEAFF
TRBJ2-7	.	TRBD1	TRBV5-1	TGCGCCAGCAGCCTCGGACAGGTCTACGAGCAGTACTTC	CASSLGQVYEQYF
TRBJ2-5	.	.	TRBV5-4	TGTGCCAGCAGTTTCAGGGGTGAAGAGACCCAGTACTTC	CASSFRGEETQYF
TRBJ1-2	.	.	TRBV6-5	TGTGCCATCCGAGGGACAAGCCATGGCTACACCTTC	CAIRGTSHGYTF
TRBJ1-1	few	TRBD1	TRBV27	TGTGCCAGCAGCGATGAACAGGGGACCCATGAAGCTTTCTTT	CASSDEQGTHEAFF
TRBJ2-3	.	TRBD2	TRBV5-1	TGCGCCAGCAGCTTGAGGACTAGCGGGAGGTCAGATACGCAGTATTTT	CASSLRTSGRSDTQYF
TRBJ1-1	.	.	TRBV27	TGTGCCAGCAGCCGCAGGGAAAACACTGAAGCTTTCTTT	CASSRRENTEAFF
TRBJ2-3	few	.	TRBV5-1	TGCGCCAGCAGCTTCGGGGATACGCAGTATTTT	CASSFGDTQYF
TRBJ2-7	.	.	TRBV5-6	TGTGCCAGCACCTCCCCCTCGACAAGTAGGACATACGAGCAGTACTTC	CASTSPSTSRTYEQYF
TRBJ2-3	.	.	TRBV30	TGTGCCTGGACACGGGGCCCTTCCTATACGCAGTATTTT	CAWTRGPSYTQYF
TRBJ2-7	.	.	TRBV29-1	TGCAGCGTTGATTCTGGGCCCTACGAGCAGTACTTC	CSVDSGPYEQYF
TRBJ2-5	.	.	TRBV27	TGTGCCAGCAGTTTTACCGGGCTCCGGACCCAGTACTTC	CASSFTGLRTQYF
TRBJ1-1	.	.	TRBV25-1	TGTGCCAGCAGTGGAACAGGGAAGGACGACACTGAAGCTTTCTTT	CASSGTGKDDTEAFF
TRBJ1-1	.	.	TRBV4-1	TGCGCCAGCAGTCCCCAGAACACTGAAGCTTTCTTT	CASSPQNTEAFF
TRBJ2-1	.	TRBD2	TRBV9	TGTGCCAGCAGCGGGGACTACCTCGGCTGGCAGTTCTTC	CASSGDYLGWQFF
TRBJ2-3	.	.	TRBV7-9	TGTGCCAGCAGCCCGCGGAGCGGCCTCACAGATACGCAGTATTTT	CASSPRSGLTDTQYF
TRBJ2-3	once	.	TRBV30	TGTGCCTGGAGCGGTTCGGCGGCGAGCACAGATACGCAGTATTTT	CAWSGSAASTDTQYF
TRBJ2-1	.	TRBD2	TRBV5-4	TGTGCCAGCAGCTTTCGGACTAGCGGGATCGATGAGCAGTTCTTC	CASSFRTSGIDEQFF